This TCR beta chain was sequenced in a study of T cell responses to AZD1222 COVID-19 vaccine. Findings and caveats of the study: Most donors were white British and more were female, and clonal diversity was possibly underestimated. Two AZD1222 doses significantly raised spike-specific TCR breadth and depth over controls. CD4 TCRs linked to vaccination spanned spike, dominating at 160-218 and 743-854.

As for this clone: Its specificity is unknown.

The CDR3 runs to 17 residues. V lost 2 bases, J lost 1 base, and 7 bases stayed unmatched. Germline values: CDR1 ENHRY, CDR2 SYGVKD. Sequencing used immunoSEQ multiplex PCR; TCRdb keeps in-frame clones, though not all of them. The sample lists approximately 150,000 clones; roughly 87% were seen once. Material: peripheral blood, obtained 28 days after the second AZD1222 dose. The chain employs TRBV10-3 and TRBJ1-4; 7 bases map to TRBD1. The TCR was taken from an adult who received the AZD1222 COVID-19 vaccine. The CDR3 sequence is CAISERGTALTNEKLFF. DNA of the CDR3: TGTGCCATCAGTGAGCGCGGGACAGCCTTAACTAATGAAAAACTGTTTTTT.